These 5 T cell receptor beta chains share one sample of origin, sequenced in a study of identical twins. A single record per CDR3 protein comes from TCRdb applying MiXCR to the 5' RACE reads. The table has around 340,000 distinct CDR3 sequences, approximately 10% seen once. Sequenced sample: naive T cells sorted from blood. The source is a woman in her forties or fifties in good health.

Only a few counts were recorded for this clonotype. The chain combines TRBV7-9 with TRBJ2-1; D gene uncertain. This CDR3 comprises 13 residues. Trimming stripped 1 base from V and 7 bases from J, with 8 bases between. Germline values: CDR1 SEHNR, CDR2 FQNEAQ (reference sequence). The CDR3 reads CASSLESSNEQFF. The CDR3 region has the DNA TGTGCCAGCAGCTTAGAATCTTCGAATGAGCAGTTCTTC. Supplemented by reference TRBV7-9 and TRBJ2-1, the full variable domain reads DTGVSQNPRHKITKRGQNVTFRCDPISEHNRLYWYRQTLGQGPEFLTYFQNEAQLEKSRLLSDRFSAERPKGSFSTLEIQRTEQGDSAMYLCASSLESSNEQFFGPGTRLTVL.

The gene calls are TRBV29-1 and TRBJ2-7; 8 positions match TRBD2. This CDR3 has 12 residues. Trimming cost V 6 bases and J 5 bases; bases outside gene matches: 6. Germline CDR1 is SQVTM and CDR2 is ANQGSEA. DNA of the CDR3: TGCAGCGTAGAATCCGGGAGGGACGAGCAGTACTTC. This sequence encodes CSVESGRDEQYF.

In this sample, this clonotype turned up many times. The V call is TRBV7-6, the J call TRBJ2-1; TRBD1 agrees at 7 bases. Germline assignment: CDR1 SGHVS and CDR2 FNYEAQ. V was clipped by 1 base and J by 4 bases; unmatched bases: 13. The CDR3 sequence is 18 residues long. CDR3 DNA: TGTGCCAGCAGCTTAGAAGGAGAAACGGGACAGTTTTACAATGAGCAGTTCTTC. This gives the protein CASSLEGETGQFYNEQFF.

The gene calls are TRBV27 and TRBJ2-1, with 8 bases lining up with TRBD2. The CDR3 runs 13 residues. From germline, CDR1 is MNHEY and CDR2 SMNVEV (reference sequence). Trimming at V came to 7 bases and at J to 6 bases, leaving 5 bases not matched to a gene. For the CDR3, the DNA is TGTGCCAGCACCGGGAGGGGATCCAATGAGCAGTTCTTC. This encodes CASTGRGSNEQFF.

The rearrangement joins TRBV12-3 or TRBV12-4 to TRBJ2-2; D possibly corresponds to TRBD2 (6 bases). The V end lost 8 bases, the J end lost 6 bases, and 13 bases lay between the germline ends. The CDR3 extends over 13 amino acids. CDR3 nucleotide sequence: TGTGCCAGCGGGATTCGGAGGGCCGGGGAGCTGTTTTTT. Protein product: CASGIRRAGELFF.